This T cell receptor (beta chain) came from a study of cytomegalovirus exposure and HLA in healthy donors. At the level of the study: Among a few hundred genotyped donors, around 77% fell in the Caucasian-associated ancestry cluster. Study results and limitations: Reportedly, cytomegalovirus status was diagnosed with high sensitivity and specificity. An analysis was carried out at a later point. It showed that HLA-associated TCR beta chains were more clonally expanded than equally common non-associated chains. 16,951 TCR beta sequences were associated with HLA alleles at 0.05 false discovery rate in a later analysis.

Regarding this clone: The antigen is undetermined.

With 60 Vbeta and 13 Jbeta primers, the PCR was carried out. Sequencing used immunoSEQ multiplex PCR; TCRdb keeps in-frame clones, though not all of them. Among about 160,000 clones listed, 85% were seen once. The CDR3 has 16 amino acids. V was trimmed by 2 bases and J by 6 bases, leaving 17 bases between them. Germline lookup yields CDR1 GTSNPN and CDR2 SVGIG (reference sequence). The clonotype originates from a boy aged 2 to 9 in good health and CMV-seronegative. The V call is TRBV30, the J call TRBJ1-6; no reliable D call. The sample taken for sequencing was PBMCs. The CDR3 reads CAWSPNRVPGNSPLHF. For the CDR3, the DNA is TGTGCCTGGAGTCCCAACCGGGTTCCGGGTAATTCACCCCTCCACTTT.